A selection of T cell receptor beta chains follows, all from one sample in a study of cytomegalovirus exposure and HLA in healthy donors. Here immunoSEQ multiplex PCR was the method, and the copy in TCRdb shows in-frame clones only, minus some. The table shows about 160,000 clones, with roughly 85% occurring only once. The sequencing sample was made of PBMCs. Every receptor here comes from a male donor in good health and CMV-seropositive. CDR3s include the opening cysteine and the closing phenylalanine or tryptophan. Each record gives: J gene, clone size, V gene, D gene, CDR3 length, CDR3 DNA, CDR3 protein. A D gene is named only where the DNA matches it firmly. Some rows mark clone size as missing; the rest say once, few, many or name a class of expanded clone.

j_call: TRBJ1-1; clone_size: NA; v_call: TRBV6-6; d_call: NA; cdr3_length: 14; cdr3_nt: TGTGCCAGCAGTTACACCGGGGAGGACACTGAAGCTTTCTTT; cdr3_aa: CASSYTGEDTEAFF
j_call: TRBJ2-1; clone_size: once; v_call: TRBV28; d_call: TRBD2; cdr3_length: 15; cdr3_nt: TGTGCCAGCAGTTTATCAGGACTAGCGGCCAATGAGCAGTTCTTC; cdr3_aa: CASSLSGLAANEQFF
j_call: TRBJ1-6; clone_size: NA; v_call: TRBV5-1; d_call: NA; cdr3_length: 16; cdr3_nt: TGCGCCAGCAGCTTGGGGATACAGACCTATAATTCACCCCTCCACTTT; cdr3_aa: CASSLGIQTYNSPLHF
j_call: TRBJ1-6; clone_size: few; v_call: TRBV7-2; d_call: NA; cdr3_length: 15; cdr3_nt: TGTGCCAGCAGCTTAGAGGGCAGGGCCAATTCACCCCTCCACTTT; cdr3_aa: CASSLEGRANSPLHF
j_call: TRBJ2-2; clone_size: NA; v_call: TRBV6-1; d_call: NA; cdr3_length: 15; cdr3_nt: TGTGCCAGCAGTTTAGGGGGACAGAACACCGGGGAGCTGTTTTTT; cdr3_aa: CASSLGGQNTGELFF
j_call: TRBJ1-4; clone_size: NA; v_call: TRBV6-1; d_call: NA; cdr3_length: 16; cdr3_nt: TGTGCCAGCAGTGGGCGATCAGACAGAAGTACGAATAAACTGTTTTTT; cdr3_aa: CASSGRSDRSTNKLFF
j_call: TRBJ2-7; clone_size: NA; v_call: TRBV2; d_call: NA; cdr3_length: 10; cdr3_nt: TGTGCCAGCAGCGGGTACGAGCAGTACTTC; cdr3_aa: CASSGYEQYF
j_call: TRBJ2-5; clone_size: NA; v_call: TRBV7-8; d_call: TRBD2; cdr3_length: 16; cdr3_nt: TGTGCCAGCAGCTTAGCTGCGGGAGCCGTGGGCGAGACCCAGTACTTC; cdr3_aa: CASSLAAGAVGETQYF
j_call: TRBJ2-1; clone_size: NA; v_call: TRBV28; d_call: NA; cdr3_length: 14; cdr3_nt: TGTGCCAGCCGGGGGACCACCCATACGAATGAGCAGTTCTTC; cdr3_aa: CASRGTTHTNEQFF
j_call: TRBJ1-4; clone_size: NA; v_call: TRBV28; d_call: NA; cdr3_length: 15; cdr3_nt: TGTGCCAGCAGTTTAAGCGGCCTTAATGAAAAGGGACTGTTTTTT; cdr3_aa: CASSLSGLNEKGLFF
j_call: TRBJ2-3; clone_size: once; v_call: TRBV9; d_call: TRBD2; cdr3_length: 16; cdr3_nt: TGTGCCAGCAGCGTCATAGCGGGGGGGGGCACAGATACGCAGTATTTT; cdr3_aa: CASSVIAGGGTDTQYF
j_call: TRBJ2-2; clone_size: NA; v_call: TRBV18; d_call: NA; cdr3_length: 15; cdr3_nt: TGTGCCAGCTCACCAACCAGGTCGAACACCGGGGAGCTGTTTTTT; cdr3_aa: CASSPTRSNTGELFF
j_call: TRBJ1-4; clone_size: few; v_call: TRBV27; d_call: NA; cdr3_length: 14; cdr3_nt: TGTGCCAGCAGTTTGGGGGGTTTTAATGAAAAACTGTTTTTT; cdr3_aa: CASSLGGFNEKLFF
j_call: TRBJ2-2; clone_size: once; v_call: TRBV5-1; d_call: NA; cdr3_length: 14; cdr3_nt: TGCGCCAGCAGCTTTGCAGCGAACACCGGGGAGCTGTTTTTT; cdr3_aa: CASSFAANTGELFF
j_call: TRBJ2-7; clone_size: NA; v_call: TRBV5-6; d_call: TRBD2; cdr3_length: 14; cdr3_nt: TGTGCCAGCAGCCAACTAGCGGGGCCCTACGAGCAGTACTTC; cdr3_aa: CASSQLAGPYEQYF
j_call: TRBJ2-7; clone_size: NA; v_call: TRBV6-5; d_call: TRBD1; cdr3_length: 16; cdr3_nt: TGTGCCAGCAGTTACTCACCTTGGACAGGGGCCTACGAGCAGTACTTC; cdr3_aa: CASSYSPWTGAYEQYF
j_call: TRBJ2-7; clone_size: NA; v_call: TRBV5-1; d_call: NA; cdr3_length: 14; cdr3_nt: TGCGCCAGCAGCTTGGTAGCGGTTGGCTACGAGCAGTACTTC; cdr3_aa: CASSLVAVGYEQYF
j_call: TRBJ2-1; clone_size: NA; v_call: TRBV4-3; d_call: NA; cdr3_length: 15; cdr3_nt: TGCGCCAGCAGCCAATTAATGGGCCGCGACAATGAGCAGTTCTTC; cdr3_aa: CASSQLMGRDNEQFF
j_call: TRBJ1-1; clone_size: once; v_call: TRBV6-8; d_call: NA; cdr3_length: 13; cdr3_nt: TGTGCCACCCCCCAGGGGTCGGGCACTGAAGCTTTCTTT; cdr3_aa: CATPQGSGTEAFF
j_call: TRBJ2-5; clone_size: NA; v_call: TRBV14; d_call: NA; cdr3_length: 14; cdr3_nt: TGTGCCAGCAGTCCTGTGGCCCTTGAAGAGACCCAGTACTTC; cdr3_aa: CASSPVALEETQYF
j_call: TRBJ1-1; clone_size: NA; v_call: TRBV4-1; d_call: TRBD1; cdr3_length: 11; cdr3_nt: TGCGCCAGCAGCCAGACAGGGCGGGCTTTCTTT; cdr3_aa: CASSQTGRAFF
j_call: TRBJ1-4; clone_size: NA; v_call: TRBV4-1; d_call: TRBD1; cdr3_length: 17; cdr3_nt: TGCGCCAGCAGCCAGGCGGGACAGGGGGCTTCGGGTGAAAAACTGTTTTTT; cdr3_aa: CASSQAGQGASGEKLFF
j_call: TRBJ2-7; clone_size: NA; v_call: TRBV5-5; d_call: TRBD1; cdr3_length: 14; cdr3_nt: TGTGCCAGCAGCTTAGGGACAGTCTCCTACGAGCAGTACTTC; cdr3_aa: CASSLGTVSYEQYF
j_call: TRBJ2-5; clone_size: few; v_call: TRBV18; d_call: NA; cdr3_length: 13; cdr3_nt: TGTGCCAGCTCTTCCGGGGTCCAAGAGACCCAGTACTTC; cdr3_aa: CASSSGVQETQYF
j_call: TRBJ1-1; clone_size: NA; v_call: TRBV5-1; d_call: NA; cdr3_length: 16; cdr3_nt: TGCGCCAGCGCCTTACATCTAGGGGGTGCGAACACTGAAGCTTTCTTT; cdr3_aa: CASALHLGGANTEAFF
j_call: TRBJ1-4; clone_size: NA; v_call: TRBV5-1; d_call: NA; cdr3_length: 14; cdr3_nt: TGCGTCAGCAGCTTACAGGGATTTAATGAAAAACTGTTTTTT; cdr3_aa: CVSSLQGFNEKLFF
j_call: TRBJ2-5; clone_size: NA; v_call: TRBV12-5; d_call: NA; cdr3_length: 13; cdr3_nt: TGTGCTAGTGGTATTAGCAGCCAAGAGACCCAGTACTTC; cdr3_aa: CASGISSQETQYF
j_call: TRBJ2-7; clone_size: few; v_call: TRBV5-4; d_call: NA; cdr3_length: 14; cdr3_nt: TGTGCCAGCAGCAGGGCACAGACTAGCTACGAGCAGTACTTC; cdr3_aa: CASSRAQTSYEQYF
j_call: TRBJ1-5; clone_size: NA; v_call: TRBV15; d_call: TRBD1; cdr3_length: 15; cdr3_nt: TGTGCCACCAGCAACGGACAGGGGCCCTATCAGCCCCAGCATTTT; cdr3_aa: CATSNGQGPYQPQHF
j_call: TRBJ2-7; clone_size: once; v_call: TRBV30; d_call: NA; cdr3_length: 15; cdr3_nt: TGTGCCTGGAGACATTGGGGGGTAAGGACCTACGAGCAGTACTTC; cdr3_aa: CAWRHWGVRTYEQYF
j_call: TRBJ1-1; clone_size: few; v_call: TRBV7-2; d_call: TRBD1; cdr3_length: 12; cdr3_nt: TGTGCCAGCAGTCGGGACAGGTCGGGCGCTTTCTTT; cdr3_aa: CASSRDRSGAFF
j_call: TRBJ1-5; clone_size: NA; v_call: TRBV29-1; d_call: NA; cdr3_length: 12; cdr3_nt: TGCAGCGTCCAGGATGGCAATCAGCCCCAGCATTTT; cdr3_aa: CSVQDGNQPQHF
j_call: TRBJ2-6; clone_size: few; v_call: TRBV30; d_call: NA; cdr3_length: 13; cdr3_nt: TGTGCCTGGAAACAGCCTGGGGCCAACGTCCTGACTTTC; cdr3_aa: CAWKQPGANVLTF
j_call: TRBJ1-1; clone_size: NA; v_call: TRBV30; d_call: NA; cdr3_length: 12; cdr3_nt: TGTGCCTGGAGTTTAGAGAACACTGAAGCTTTCTTT; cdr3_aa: CAWSLENTEAFF
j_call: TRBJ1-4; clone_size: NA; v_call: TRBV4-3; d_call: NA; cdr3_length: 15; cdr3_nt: TGCGCCAGCAGCCAAGATAGGGGTCTTACAGAAAAACTGTTTTTT; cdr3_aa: CASSQDRGLTEKLFF
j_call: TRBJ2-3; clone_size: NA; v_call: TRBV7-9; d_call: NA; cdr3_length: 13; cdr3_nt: TGTGCCAGCACGGGAAGGGGCACAGATACGCAGTATTTT; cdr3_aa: CASTGRGTDTQYF
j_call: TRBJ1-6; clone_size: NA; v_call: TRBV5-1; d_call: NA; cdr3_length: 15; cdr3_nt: TGCGCCAGCAGCCCCAGGGAAACTTATAATTCACCCCTCCACTTT; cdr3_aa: CASSPRETYNSPLHF
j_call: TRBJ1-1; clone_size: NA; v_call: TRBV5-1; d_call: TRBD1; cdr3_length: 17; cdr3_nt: TGCGCCAGCAGCTTTACCGGGACAGGGTACCGGGGCACTGAAGCTTTCTTT; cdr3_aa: CASSFTGTGYRGTEAFF
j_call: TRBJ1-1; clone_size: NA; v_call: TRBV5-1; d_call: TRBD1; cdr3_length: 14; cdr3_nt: TGCGCCAGCAGCAAGGACAGGGGGCTATCTGAAGCTTTCTTT; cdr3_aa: CASSKDRGLSEAFF
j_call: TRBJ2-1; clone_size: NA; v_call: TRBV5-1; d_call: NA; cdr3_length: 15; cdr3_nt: TGCGCCAGCAGACATCTAGGGGGTCGCTACAATGAGCAGTTCTTC; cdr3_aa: CASRHLGGRYNEQFF
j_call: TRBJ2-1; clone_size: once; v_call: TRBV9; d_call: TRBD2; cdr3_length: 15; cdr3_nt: TGTGCCAGCAGCGACGGGACTAGCGGTTACAATGAGCAGTTCTTC; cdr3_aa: CASSDGTSGYNEQFF
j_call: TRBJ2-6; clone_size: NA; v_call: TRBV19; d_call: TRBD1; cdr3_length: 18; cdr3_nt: TGTGCCAGTAGTATAACGGACAGGGGGGCCTCTGGGGCCAACGGCCTGACTTTC; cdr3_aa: CASSITDRGASGANGLTF
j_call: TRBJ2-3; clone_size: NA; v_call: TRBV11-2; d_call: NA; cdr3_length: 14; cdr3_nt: TGTGCCAGCAGCTTAGAGAGTACCACAGATACGCAGTATTTT; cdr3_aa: CASSLESTTDTQYF
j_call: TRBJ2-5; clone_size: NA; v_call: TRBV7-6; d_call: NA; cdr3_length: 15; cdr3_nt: TGTGCCAGCAGCGAGGACGGGCCGGGGTGGGAGACCCAGTACTTC; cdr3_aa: CASSEDGPGWETQYF
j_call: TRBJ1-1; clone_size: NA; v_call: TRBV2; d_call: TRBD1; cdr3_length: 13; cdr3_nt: TGTGCCAGCAATTACAGGGGAGGAACTGAAGCTTTCTTT; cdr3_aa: CASNYRGGTEAFF
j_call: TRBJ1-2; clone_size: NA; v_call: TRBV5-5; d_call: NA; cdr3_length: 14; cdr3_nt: TGTGCCAGCAGCTTGGAAAGGGAAGGGGCTGGCTACACCTTC; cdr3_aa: CASSLEREGAGYTF
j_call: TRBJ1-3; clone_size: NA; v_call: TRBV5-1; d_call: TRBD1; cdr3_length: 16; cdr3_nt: TGCGCCAGCAGCTTACCCTCGACAGGGACGGGAAACACCATATATTTT; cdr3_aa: CASSLPSTGTGNTIYF
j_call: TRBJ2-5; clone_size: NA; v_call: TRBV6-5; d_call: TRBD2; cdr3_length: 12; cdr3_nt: TGTGCCAGTGCTGGGGGAGGGGAGACCCAGTACTTC; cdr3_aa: CASAGGGETQYF
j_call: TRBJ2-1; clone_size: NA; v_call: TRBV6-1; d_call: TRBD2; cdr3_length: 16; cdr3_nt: TGTGCCAGCAGTGAATTAGCTAGCGGGAGGTCGGTTGAGCAGTTCTTC; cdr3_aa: CASSELASGRSVEQFF
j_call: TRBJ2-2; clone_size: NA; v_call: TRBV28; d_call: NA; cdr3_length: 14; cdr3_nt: TGTGCCAGCAGGCCGACAGATTCAATGGGGGAGCTGTTTTTT; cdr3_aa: CASRPTDSMGELFF
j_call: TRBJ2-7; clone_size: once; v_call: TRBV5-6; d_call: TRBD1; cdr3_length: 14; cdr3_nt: TGTGCCAGCAGCTTTACCGGCAGGGGGACCGAGCAGTACTTC; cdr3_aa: CASSFTGRGTEQYF
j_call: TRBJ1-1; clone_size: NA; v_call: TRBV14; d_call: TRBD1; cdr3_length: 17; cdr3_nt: TGCGCCAGCAGCCAAGGGACAGGGAGAGGGATGAACACTGAAGCTTTCTTT; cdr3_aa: CASSQGTGRGMNTEAFF
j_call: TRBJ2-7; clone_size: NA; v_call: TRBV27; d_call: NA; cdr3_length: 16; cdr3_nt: TGTGCCAGCAGTTTATCGATAGCAGGGTTCCCCTACGAGCAGTACTTC; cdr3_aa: CASSLSIAGFPYEQYF
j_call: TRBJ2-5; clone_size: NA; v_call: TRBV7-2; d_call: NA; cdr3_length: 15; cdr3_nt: TGTGCCAGCAGCGGGGTGGGGGGGCCCCAAGAGACCCAGTACTTC; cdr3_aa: CASSGVGGPQETQYF
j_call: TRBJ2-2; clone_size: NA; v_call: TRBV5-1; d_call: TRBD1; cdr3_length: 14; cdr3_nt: TGCGCCAGCAGCTTGGGGACAGGAACCGGGGAGCTGTTTTTT; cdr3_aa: CASSLGTGTGELFF
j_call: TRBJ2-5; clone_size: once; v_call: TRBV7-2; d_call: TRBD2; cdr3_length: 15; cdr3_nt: TGTGCCAGCAGCCCGCATTTAGCGGGGCAAGAGACCCAGTACTTC; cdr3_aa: CASSPHLAGQETQYF